A selection of T cell receptor beta chains follows, all from one sample in a study of T cell responses to AZD1222 COVID-19 vaccine. Profiling relied on immunoSEQ multiplex PCR, and the TCRdb table lists in-frame clones only, not all of them. The sample carries about 97,000 clones, about nine tenths recorded once. The specimen was peripheral blood, collected on day 0 of AZD1222 vaccination. The receptors shown here come from an adult in good health. Both conserved end residues are part of each CDR3. Fields, in order: J gene, D gene, clone size, V gene, CDR3 DNA, CDR3 protein. D genes are given only for firm matches. Size tells how often a clone was seen (once, few, many) or the class of an expanded clone, and some rows leave it out.

TRBJ1-6	NA	NA	TRBV7-9	TGTGCCAGCCTATTTGACGGAGAGAATTCACCCCTCCACTTT	CASLFDGENSPLHF
TRBJ2-3	NA	NA	TRBV27	TGTGCCAGCAGTTTACTTGGGGGCACAGATACGCAGTATTTT	CASSLLGGTDTQYF
TRBJ2-3	NA	few	TRBV28	TGTGCCAGCAGAGGAGGCCCTCTAGCCGCAGATACGCAGTATTTT	CASRGGPLAADTQYF
TRBJ2-5	TRBD1	NA	TRBV4-1	TGCGCCAGCAGCCTCGGGACAGGGGAGGGGACCCAGTACTTC	CASSLGTGEGTQYF
TRBJ1-4	NA	NA	TRBV6-1	TGTGCCAGCAGTGAAGTCAATCCTGAAAAACTGTTTTTT	CASSEVNPEKLFF
TRBJ1-3	NA	NA	TRBV7-6	TGTGCCAGCAGCCCCCCCCAAACCTTGGGAAACACCATATATTTT	CASSPPQTLGNTIYF
TRBJ2-5	NA	NA	TRBV2	TGTGCCAGCAGACCAGAGCGGTTCCAAGAGACCCAGTACTTC	CASRPERFQETQYF
TRBJ1-5	NA	NA	TRBV2	TGTGCCACCCGTAAGACAAATGGCGGGCCCCAGCATTTT	CATRKTNGGPQHF
TRBJ1-4	TRBD1	NA	TRBV6-5	TGTGCCACAGGACAGGGCGACGAAAAACTGTTTTTT	CATGQGDEKLFF
TRBJ2-1	NA	NA	TRBV14	TGTGCCAGCAGCAACAGGGCTGTGGGTGAGCAGTTCTTC	CASSNRAVGEQFF
TRBJ2-2	NA	NA	TRBV12-3/TRBV12-4	TGTGCCAGCAGTTTAGGGGGCTACGGGGAGCTGTTTTTT	CASSLGGYGELFF
TRBJ1-1	TRBD1	NA	TRBV19	TGTGCCAGTAGTCCAAGGACAGGGAATCACACTGAAGCTTTCTTT	CASSPRTGNHTEAFF
TRBJ2-1	NA	NA	TRBV6-1	TGTGCCAGCAGTGCAAGACGTGTTGTAAGTAGCATTGGCAATGAGCAGTTCTTC	CASSARRVVSSIGNEQFF
TRBJ2-7	NA	NA	TRBV7-9	TGTGCCAGCAGCTTAGGGCACAGTAACATCTACGAGCAGTACTTC	CASSLGHSNIYEQYF
TRBJ1-6	NA	NA	TRBV20-1	TGCAGTGCTAGTCCGGGAACAAATTCACCCCTCCACTTT	CSASPGTNSPLHF
TRBJ1-2	TRBD1	once	TRBV10-3	TGTGCCAGCGGGACAGTGGAGGGAGGCTACACCTTC	CASGTVEGGYTF